These 32 T cell receptor beta chains were sequenced from one sample in a study of control samples from healthy donors and cancer patients. Produced via immunoSEQ multiplex PCR; TCRdb's table is partial and in-frame only. The sample records about 88,000 clones, approximately 95% being singletons. The specimen sequenced was blood. Receptor source: a man in his late teens or twenties in good health.

The CDR3 DNA follows: TGTGCCAGCTCACCCGGACTGAAATACGAGCAGTACTTC. Its translation: CASSPGLKYEQYF. V gene TRBV18 combines with J gene TRBJ2-7, with D tentatively TRBD2 (5 bases). There are 13 residues in the CDR3. The V gene lost 3 bases and the J gene lost 4 bases, with 10 bases spanning the gap. Germline V gene data show CDR1 as KGHSH and CDR2 as LQKENI.

The CDR3 protein is CAWSPGLAGAYEQYF. The CDR3 DNA sequence: TGTGCCTGGAGTCCCGGACTAGCGGGGGCCTACGAGCAGTACTTC. The chain carries TRBV30 and TRBJ2-7; 13 bases fit TRBD2. CDR1 is GTSNPN and CDR2 is SVGIG in the germline V gene (reference sequence). CDR3 length equals 15 residues. Trimming cost V 2 bases and J 2 bases; bases outside gene matches: 3.

The chain combines TRBV27 with TRBJ2-2; no clear D gene. The CDR3 covers 16 residues. The germline gives CDR1 MNHEY, CDR2 SMNVEV (reference sequence). V was shortened by 2 bases and J by 1 base, with 11 bases between the two germline ends. CDR3 sequence: CASSLRRLMNTGELFF. For the CDR3, the DNA is TGTGCCAGCAGTTTACGAAGACTGATGAACACCGGGGAGCTGTTTTTT.

For the CDR3, the DNA is TGTGCCAGCAGTGTGGGGACTAGCAGCTACGAGCAGTACTTC. This codes for CASSVGTSSYEQYF. The V call is TRBV6-2 or TRBV6-3, the J call TRBJ2-7; TRBD2 matches 9 bases. Germline CDR1 MNHEY, CDR2 SVGEGT. There are 14 residues in the CDR3. The ends lost 5 bases at V and 3 bases at J; junction bases unmatched: 5.

The chain recombines TRBV11-2 with TRBJ1-5; 7 positions match TRBD1. With V trimmed by 3 bases and J by 3 bases, 2 bases remained unmatched. The germline V gene has CDR1 SGHAT and CDR2 FQNNGV. CDR3 length: 14 amino acids. CDR3 region: CASSFDRDNQPQHF. The CDR3 bases are TGTGCCAGCAGCTTCGACAGGGACAATCAGCCCCAGCATTTT. The whole variable domain, filled in from reference TRBV11-2 and TRBJ1-5, reads EAGVAQSPRYKIIEKRQSVAFWCNPISGHATLYWYQQILGQGPKLLIQFQNNGVVDDSQLPKDRFSAERLKGVDSTLKIQPAKLEDSAVYLCASSFDRDNQPQHFGDGTRLSIL.

The rearrangement uses TRBV5-4 and TRBJ2-1, with 7 bases fitting TRBD2. Germline V CDR1 and CDR2: SGHNT, YYREEE (reference sequence). Trimming removed 5 bases from V and 10 bases from J; junction bases left unmatched: 18. This CDR3 has 16 residues. The CDR3 loop is CASSPRVGLGSGEQFF. CDR3 bases: TGTGCCAGCAGTCCCCGTGTAGGACTAGGAAGCGGGGAGCAGTTCTTC.

The rearrangement links TRBV27 to TRBJ1-4; tentatively, D is TRBD1 (6 bases). The CDR3 totals 15 residues. Germline V gives CDR1 MNHEY, CDR2 SMNVEV (reference sequence). V was trimmed by 5 bases and J by 4 bases, leaving 14 bases between them. The CDR3 DNA reads TGTGCCAGCAGTACTACAGGGTCTTATAATGAAAAACTGTTTTTT. This codes for CASSTTGSYNEKLFF.

The chain is built from TRBV27 and TRBJ2-1, with D possibly matching TRBD2 (6 bases). The CDR3 has 16 residues. Trimming stripped 0 bases from V and 6 bases from J, with 15 bases between. Germline loops: CDR1 MNHEY, CDR2 SMNVEV (reference sequence). CDR3 amino acids: CASSLSLGEVTNEQFF. CDR3 sequence (DNA): TGTGCCAGCAGTTTATCCCTCGGGGAGGTTACCAATGAGCAGTTCTTC.

This rearrangement joins TRBV5-4 to TRBJ1-4, with a tentative D call TRBD1 (5 bases). Trimming took 5 bases from V and 4 from J, leaving 12 bases between them. The CDR3 sequence is 14 residues long. Germline-derived CDR1 and CDR2 are SGHNT and YYREEE (reference sequence). CDR3 DNA sequence: TGTGCCAGCAGTTCAGGGATGGGTAATGAAAAACTGTTTTTT. Its translation: CASSSGMGNEKLFF.

V usage is TRBV5-1 and J usage is TRBJ1-2; D remains ambiguous. Between the trimmed V and J ends, which lost 3 bases and 4 bases, there was a span of 7 bases. The length of the CDR3 is 12 residues. Germline loops: CDR1 SGHRS, CDR2 YFSETQ. The CDR3 bases are TGCGCCAGCAGCTCCTATGGCTATGGCTACACCTTC. It codes for CASSSYGYGYTF.

J is TRBJ1-6 and V is TRBV27; weak D call: TRBD1 (5 bases). V shed 4 bases and J shed 6 bases, with 16 bases lying between them. This CDR3 is 16 amino acids long. CDR1 is MNHEY and CDR2 is SMNVEV in the germline V gene (reference sequence). DNA of the CDR3: TGTGCCAGCAGTTCCTTCGGGGCCCCTAGTAATTCACCCCTCCACTTT. Translating gives CASSSFGAPSNSPLHF.

The chain joins TRBV4-3 to TRBJ1-1; no definite D call. Between the trimmed V and J ends, which lost 0 bases and 3 bases, there was a span of 14 bases. The germline CDR1 and CDR2 sequences are LGHNA and YSLEER. The CDR3 is 16 residues long. CDR3 protein: CASSQDFKREDTEAFF. The CDR3 DNA reads as TGCGCCAGCAGCCAAGATTTTAAGAGGGAAGACACTGAAGCTTTCTTT.

This clone was picked up one time. V and J are TRBV5-6 and TRBJ1-2; 8 bases align to TRBD1. The length of the CDR3 is 15 residues. The J segment lost 7 bases and the V segment lost 5 bases, leaving 13 bases of the junction unmatched. Germline-derived CDR1 and CDR2 are SGHDT and YYEEEE. CDR3 amino acids: CASSHLNRGASGYTF. The CDR3 bases are TGTGCCAGCAGTCATTTGAACAGGGGGGCCTCTGGCTACACCTTC.

The chain links TRBV27 to TRBJ1-2, with 7 bases matching TRBD1. This CDR3 region has 14 residues. CDR1 and CDR2 from the germline V gene are MNHEY and SMNVEV (reference sequence). The J segment lost 2 bases and the V segment lost 5 bases, leaving 5 bases of the junction unmatched. The DNA of the CDR3 is TGTGCCAGCAGTCTTCGACAGGGAAACTATGGCTACACCTTC. It codes for CASSLRQGNYGYTF.

The J gene is TRBJ2-7, the V gene TRBV5-1, with 7 bases matching TRBD2. V was clipped by 0 bases and J by 1 base; unmatched bases: 7. There are 16 residues in the CDR3. Germline lookup yields CDR1 SGHRS and CDR2 YFSETQ. DNA of the CDR3: TGCGCCAGCAGCTTGGCTGGGGGGGGACTTTCCTACGAGCAGTACTTC. It translates to CASSLAGGGLSYEQYF.

This clone was counted a single time. V is TRBV6-5 and J is TRBJ1-1; D remains ambiguous. Trimming removed 7 bases from V and 0 bases from J, with 9 bases in between. The CDR3 extends over 13 amino acids. Germline CDR1 reads MNHEY; CDR2 reads SVGAGI. The CDR3 protein is CASTGSMNTEAFF. The DNA for the CDR3 is TGTGCCAGCACAGGATCCATGAACACTGAAGCTTTCTTT.

The V and J genes are TRBV4-1 and TRBJ2-5, with a possible D match to TRBD2 (7 bases). V lost 1 base to trimming and J lost 4 bases, with 19 bases between them. This CDR3 spans 17 amino acids. From germline, CDR1 is MGHRA and CDR2 YSYEKL. CDR3 region: CASSQAPPWEGGETQYF. The CDR3 coding sequence is TGCGCCAGCAGCCAAGCCCCCCCGTGGGAGGGGGGAGAGACCCAGTACTTC.

J is TRBJ2-3 and V is TRBV7-8; D may match TRBD1 or TRBD2 (5 bases each). The germline V and J ends were trimmed by 3 bases and 3 bases, with 7 bases remaining between them. The germline V gene has CDR1 SGHVS and CDR2 FQNEAQ. This CDR3 has 13 amino acids. CDR3 sequence reads: CASSFEGTDTQYF. The CDR3 DNA sequence: TGTGCCAGCAGCTTTGAGGGGACAGATACGCAGTATTTT.

The J gene is TRBJ2-7, the V gene TRBV12-3 or TRBV12-4, with D perhaps matching TRBD1 (6 bases). V lost 8 bases and J 7 bases, leaving 18 bases between the germline ends. The CDR3 runs to 13 residues. CDR3 residues: CASLKYSTGEQYF. The DNA of the CDR3 is TGTGCCAGCCTAAAATACAGCACAGGGGAGCAGTACTTC.

The V gene is TRBV20-1, the J gene TRBJ2-3, with 7 bases that match TRBD2. CDR1 and CDR2 (germline): DFQATT, SNEGSKA (reference sequence). The junction had 4 bases not matched to a gene; V was cut back by 3 bases and J by 1 base. The CDR3 contains 14 residues. The CDR3 is CSASVRGGTDTQYF. The CDR3 DNA is TGCAGTGCTAGTGTACGGGGGGGCACAGATACGCAGTATTTT.

The chain has TRBV5-5 and TRBJ1-2; D call uncertain. The germline V and J ends were trimmed by 4 bases and 4 bases, with 17 bases remaining between them. The CDR3 runs 15 residues. Germline V gene data show CDR1 as SGHKS and CDR2 as YYEKEE (reference sequence). The CDR3 coding sequence is TGTGCCAGCAGCAGCTTGCGGGCGGCCGTCTATGGCTACACCTTC. The encoded protein is CASSSLRAAVYGYTF.

The chain is built from TRBV5-1 and TRBJ1-1; tentatively, D is TRBD1 (5 bases). There are 13 residues in the CDR3. CDR1 is SGHRS, CDR2 YFSETQ, per germline. Trimming pared 6 bases from V and 4 bases from J, leaving 13 bases between. The CDR3 region is CASNPGLLTEAFF. The CDR3 region has the DNA TGCGCCAGCAACCCGGGACTTCTCACTGAAGCTTTCTTT.

The V and J genes are TRBV4-1 and TRBJ2-2; tentatively, D is TRBD2 (5 bases). V was trimmed by 4 bases and J by 1 base, leaving 10 bases between them. CDR1 MGHRA and CDR2 YSYEKL come from the germline V gene. This CDR3 is 15 amino acids long. CDR3 residues: CASSREGWNTGELFF. CDR3 nucleotides: TGCGCCAGCAGCCGAGAGGGTTGGAACACCGGGGAGCTGTTTTTT.

The chain recombines TRBV7-9 with TRBJ1-5; weak D call: TRBD1 (5 bases). The germline V gene encodes CDR1 SEHNR and CDR2 FQNEAQ (reference sequence). V gave up 1 base and J gave up 2 bases, with 9 bases separating them. This CDR3 comprises 15 residues. The CDR3 loop reads CASSLGRGGNQPQHF. In DNA form, the CDR3 reads TGTGCCAGCAGCTTAGGGAGGGGTGGCAATCAGCCCCAGCATTTT.

This sequence joins TRBV23-1 and TRBJ2-7; TRBD2 matches 9 bases. TRBV23-1 has ORF status, its function being uncertain. The junction had 10 bases not matched to a gene; V was cut back by 0 bases and J by 4 bases. This CDR3 is built from 17 residues. CDR3 region: CASSQSPGLAGRYEQYF. Here the CDR3 DNA reads TGCGCCAGCAGTCAATCCCCCGGTCTAGCGGGACGATACGAGCAGTACTTC.

V and J are TRBV11-3 and TRBJ2-7, with D perhaps given as TRBD1 or TRBD2 (5 bases each). Trimming shortened V by 5 bases and J by 0 bases, and 17 bases separated the two germline ends. The CDR3 runs to 16 residues. Germline CDR1 and CDR2: SGHNT and YENEEA. Written as DNA, the CDR3 is TGTGCCAGCAGCCGTCGGGACCAGGCGTTCTCCTACGAGCAGTACTTC. As protein: CASSRRDQAFSYEQYF.

The chain uses TRBV2 and TRBJ2-3; unclear D gene. From germline, CDR1 is SNHLY and CDR2 FYNNEI. The CDR3 spans 14 residues. V was clipped by 8 bases and J by 2 bases, with 14 bases between them. The CDR3 DNA reads TGTGCCAGCTACTGGGTTGGAGACACAGATACGCAGTATTTT. It codes for CASYWVGDTDTQYF.

V usage is TRBV14 and J usage is TRBJ2-2; the D gene is possibly TRBD1 (6 bases). The CDR3 covers 13 residues. The V gene's germline CDR1 is SGHDN and CDR2 FVKESK. Trimming took off 5 bases at V and 4 bases at J, with 8 bases between the two ends. CDR3 DNA: TGTGCCAGCAGCGGGGGCACCACCGGGGAGCTGTTTTTT. It codes for CASSGGTTGELFF.

The V call is TRBV11-2, the J call TRBJ1-1; a weak D match, TRBD1 (5 bases). Germline lookup yields CDR1 SGHAT and CDR2 FQNNGV. The length of the CDR3 is 15 residues. V lost 2 bases, J lost 5 bases, and 15 bases lay in between. The CDR3 region is CASSLIVGDETEAFF. For the CDR3, the DNA is TGTGCCAGCAGCTTAATCGTGGGGGACGAGACTGAAGCTTTCTTT. Combining the CDR3 with reference TRBV11-2 and TRBJ1-1 gives the whole variable domain EAGVAQSPRYKIIEKRQSVAFWCNPISGHATLYWYQQILGQGPKLLIQFQNNGVVDDSQLPKDRFSAERLKGVDSTLKIQPAKLEDSAVYLCASSLIVGDETEAFFGQGTRLTVV.

This chain uses TRBV4-2 with TRBJ2-7; a weak D match, TRBD2 (6 bases). Germline V lookup: CDR1 LGHNA, CDR2 YNFKEQ. CDR3 length: 17 residues. V was clipped by 3 bases and J by 8 bases, with 26 bases between them. In nucleotides, the CDR3 is TGTGCCAGCAGCCACTCCACCGGGACTTCCCCGGGACCCAAGCAGTACTTC. This sequence encodes CASSHSTGTSPGPKQYF.

The V and J genes are TRBV6-4 and TRBJ1-2; 8 positions match TRBD1. V shed 10 bases and J 2 bases; nucleotides not matched to a gene: 15. The CDR3 extends over 16 amino acids. Germline-derived CDR1 and CDR2 are MRHNA and SNTAGT. The CDR3 region has the DNA TGTGCCACCGTTCGACGGACAGGGCCCCCCAACTATGGCTACACCTTC. This sequence encodes CATVRRTGPPNYGYTF.

The chain recombines TRBV6-6 with TRBJ2-7; the D gene is possibly TRBD1 (6 bases). The CDR3 is 14 residues long. Trimming took off 7 bases at V and 4 bases at J, with 17 bases between the two ends. CDR1 MNHNY and CDR2 SVGAGI come from the germline V gene (reference sequence). The CDR3 loop reads CASTLGTPFYEQYF. The CDR3 DNA follows: TGTGCCAGCACCCTCGGGACACCTTTTTACGAGCAGTACTTC.